The 28 T cell receptor beta chains below all came from one sample that was sequenced in a study of CD8+ T cells in alopecia areata. RNA was isolated and reverse transcribed to cDNA, the sequencing template. The protocol was immunoSEQ multiplex PCR, while the TCRdb copy is restricted to in-frame clones and leaves out a portion. The sample carries tens of thousands of clones, 50% to 75% recorded once. Sequenced material: CD8+ T cells sorted from blood, taken at week 0. The receptor set was obtained from a human donor with alopecia areata.

This clone was detected only a few times. The gene calls are TRBV9 and TRBJ1-4, with D perhaps matching TRBD1 (5 bases). Germline CDR1 reads SGDLS; CDR2 reads YYNGEE. Trimming stripped 3 bases from V and 13 bases from J, with 16 bases between. The CDR3 extends over 13 amino acids. The CDR3 sequence is CASSGLDSGVLFF. CDR3 nucleotide sequence: TGTGCCAGCAGCGGACTCGACAGCGGAGTACTGTTTTTT.

This sequence joins TRBV5-1 and TRBJ2-5; 14 nucleotides match TRBD2. The CDR3 is 17 amino acids. The germline CDR1 and CDR2 sequences are SGHRS and YFSETQ. Trimming cost V 4 bases and J 2 bases; bases outside gene matches: 7. Here the CDR3 reads CASSQGLAGVVQETQYF. CDR3 sequence (DNA): TGCGCCAGCAGCCAGGGACTAGCGGGAGTGGTACAAGAGACCCAGTACTTC.

Of note for this clone: The same CDR3 also results from other DNA sequences found in this sample. The chain uses TRBV13 and TRBJ2-5; no clear D. The J call may be wrong; the DNA end is better matched by TRBJ2-7. Germline CDR1 PRHDT, CDR2 FYEKMQ (reference sequence). The CDR3 sequence is 12 residues long. CDR3 coding DNA: TGTGCCAGCAGTGACGTTACTGGCGAGCAGTACTTC. Protein sequence: CASSDVTGEQYF.

Relative to its sample, this clone is medium-sized. This chain connects TRBV2 to TRBJ2-3; a weak D match, TRBD2 (6 bases). Trimming left V 3 bases short and J 4 bases short, with 8 bases between. This CDR3 spans 13 amino acids. Germline V gene lookup returns CDR1 SNHLY and CDR2 FYNNEI. CDR3 coding DNA: TGTGCCAGCAGTGAGGCTAGCGCAGATACGCAGTATTTT. Its translation is CASSEASADTQYF.

The genes are TRBV9 and TRBJ2-7; 8 bases fit TRBD1. The V gene's germline CDR1 is SGDLS and CDR2 YYNGEE. The CDR3 spans 15 residues. The V and J ends lost 0 bases and 2 bases, in that order; junction bases with no gene match: 4. The CDR3, as DNA: TGTGCCAGCAGCGTAGGACAGGGGCTCCCCTACGAGCAGTACTTC. Protein product: CASSVGQGLPYEQYF.

The V gene is TRBV7-9, the J gene TRBJ1-1, with TRBD1 matching 7 bases. CDR1 and CDR2 from the germline V gene are SEHNR and FQNEAQ (reference sequence). V shed 1 base and J 3 bases; nucleotides not matched to a gene: 5. The CDR3 consists of 15 residues. For the CDR3, the DNA is TGTGCCAGCAGCTTAGGGGAGGGGGCCCACACTGAAGCTTTCTTT. It yields the protein CASSLGEGAHTEAFF.

The table lists this clone with many counts. This chain connects TRBV4-2 to TRBJ2-3; 8 nucleotides align to TRBD1. V shed 4 bases, J shed 2 bases, and the junction held 5 bases outside the gene matches. CDR1 is LGHNA and CDR2 is YNFKEQ in the germline V gene. The CDR3 loop spans 15 amino acids. The CDR3 DNA reads TGTGCCAGCAGCCTACAGGGGGAAGTCACAGATACGCAGTATTTT. Protein: CASSLQGEVTDTQYF.

The chain couples TRBV29-1 to TRBJ2-7; 9 bases line up with TRBD1. This CDR3 is 13 amino acids long. Germline V gene sequence: CDR1 SQVTM, CDR2 ANQGSEA. With 6 bases clipped from V and 3 bases from J, the junction kept 6 bases outside the gene matches. The CDR3 protein is CSVRQGGNYEQYF. The CDR3 region has the DNA TGCAGCGTAAGACAGGGGGGAAACTACGAGCAGTACTTC.

This clone has a handful of counts. The genes are TRBV19 and TRBJ2-2; tentative D call: TRBD1 (6 bases). V was cut by 8 bases and J by 4 bases, with 11 bases left in between. The CDR3 sequence is 13 residues long. Germline V gene data show CDR1 as LNHDA and CDR2 as SQIVND (reference sequence). CDR3 protein: CASGRGGTGELFF. CDR3 bases: TGTGCCAGTGGCAGGGGTGGCACCGGGGAGCTGTTTTTT.

This clone was observed a handful of times. This sequence joins TRBV7-9 and TRBJ1-1; D possibly corresponds to TRBD1 (5 bases). Germline V gives CDR1 SEHNR, CDR2 FQNEAQ (reference sequence). This CDR3 is 13 amino acids long. V was cut by 3 bases and J by 5 bases, with 10 bases left in between. CDR3 loop: CASSFGAGTEAFF. Here the CDR3 DNA reads TGTGCCAGCAGCTTTGGGGCGGGTACTGAAGCTTTCTTT.

This clone was counted between two and nine times. The chain uses TRBV30 and TRBJ2-7; possibly TRBD1 or TRBD2 for D (5 bases each). Trimming took off 3 bases at V and 4 bases at J, with 13 bases between the two ends. CDR3 length: 13 amino acids. The germline CDR1 and CDR2 sequences are GTSNPN and SVGIG (reference sequence). The CDR3 DNA sequence: TGTGCCTGGAGCAGGGACGGGGCGTACGAGCAGTACTTC. Protein product: CAWSRDGAYEQYF.

A single count supports this clone. The chain recombines TRBV27 with TRBJ2-7, with D perhaps TRBD2 (5 bases). With 5 bases removed from V and 3 bases from J, the gap between germline ends came to 11 bases. From germline, CDR1 is MNHEY and CDR2 SMNVEV (reference sequence). CDR3 length: 13 amino acids. This chain's CDR3 is CASSERPYYEQYF. CDR3 DNA: TGTGCCAGCAGTGAGCGGCCTTACTACGAGCAGTACTTC.

The J gene is TRBJ1-4, the V gene TRBV5-6; D ambiguous. The germline V gene has CDR1 SGHDT and CDR2 YYEEEE. V was cut by 3 bases and J by 3 bases, with 18 bases left in between. This CDR3 has 17 amino acids. The CDR3 DNA reads as TGTGCCAGCAGCTCGGCCGCTCTCGAGGCAGCTAATGAAAAACTGTTTTTT. As protein: CASSSAALEAANEKLFF.

This clone was observed a few times. The chain links TRBV29-1 to TRBJ2-3, with D unresolved. Germline lookup yields CDR1 SQVTM and CDR2 ANQGSEA. V was cut by 3 bases and J by 7 bases, with 8 bases left in between. This CDR3 contains 11 residues. This CDR3 is CSVDLLYTQYF. The CDR3 region has the DNA TGCAGCGTTGACCTACTGTATACGCAGTATTTT.

This rearrangement joins TRBV29-1 to TRBJ1-1; possibly TRBD1 for D (5 bases). The CDR3 is made up of 12 amino acids. Trimming shortened V by 3 bases and J by 4 bases, and 9 bases separated the two germline ends. The germline CDR1 and CDR2 sequences are SQVTM and ANQGSEA. The CDR3 reads CSVDLGGTEAFF. CDR3 DNA: TGCAGCGTTGATCTCGGGGGCACTGAAGCTTTCTTT.

This clone turned up a few times. The genes are TRBV7-9 and TRBJ2-7, with TRBD2 matching 9 bases. Trimming cost V 3 bases and J 1 base; bases outside gene matches: 4. The germline CDR1 and CDR2 sequences are SEHNR and FQNEAQ (reference sequence). The CDR3 consists of 15 residues. The CDR3 DNA reads TGTGCCAGCAGCTTTGTGGCGGGAGGGTCCTACGAGCAGTACTTC. Translation gives CASSFVAGGSYEQYF.

V gene TRBV30 combines with J gene TRBJ1-2, with a tentative D call TRBD1 (5 bases). Germline V CDR1 and CDR2: GTSNPN, SVGIG (reference sequence). The CDR3 contains 10 residues. The CDR3: CAGEALGYTF. CDR3 DNA sequence: TGTGCAGGGGAAGCTCTAGGCTACACCTTC.

The chain employs TRBV27 and TRBJ2-3; 12 nucleotides line up with TRBD2. The CDR3 extends over 16 amino acids. Germline CDR1 reads MNHEY; CDR2 reads SMNVEV (reference sequence). V shed 5 bases and J 2 bases; nucleotides not matched to a gene: 5. This chain's CDR3 is CASSERTSGITDTQYF. CDR3 nucleotides: TGTGCCAGCAGTGAGAGGACTAGCGGGATCACAGATACGCAGTATTTT.

This clone was detected only a few times. The rearrangement uses TRBV30 and TRBJ2-2, with no clear D. The V end was cut by 0 bases, the J end by 5 bases, with 13 bases between. CDR3 length: 15 residues. In germline, CDR1 is GTSNPN, CDR2 SVGIG (reference sequence). Written as DNA, the CDR3 is TGTGCCTGGAGTGTACTTCAGGAAACAACCGGGGAGCTGTTTTTT. Amino acids: CAWSVLQETTGELFF.

The rearrangement uses TRBV5-4 and TRBJ2-1; D is possibly TRBD2 (6 bases). The germline V gene has CDR1 SGHNT and CDR2 YYREEE (reference sequence). This CDR3 spans 12 amino acids. Trimming cost V 2 bases and J 6 bases, with 6 bases left between them. The CDR3 sequence: CASSFGGNEQFF. The CDR3, as DNA: TGTGCCAGCAGCTTCGGGGGCAATGAGCAGTTCTTC.

The chain couples TRBV29-1 to TRBJ2-1; perhaps D is TRBD1 or TRBD2 (5 bases each). Trimming left V 7 bases short and J 7 bases short, with 14 bases between. CDR3 length: 12 residues. CDR1 is SQVTM, CDR2 ANQGSEA, per germline. Here the CDR3 DNA reads TGCAGCGCCGAGGGGTTCAGGAATGAGCAGTTCTTC. It is translated as CSAEGFRNEQFF.

The chain has TRBV29-1 and TRBJ2-4; TRBD2 matches at 9 bases. V dropped 6 bases and J dropped 3; count of bases not matched to a gene: 6. From germline, CDR1 is SQVTM and CDR2 ANQGSEA. CDR3 length: 14 residues. CDR3 nucleotide sequence: TGCAGCGTCGCGGGGGGGCGGGTCAAAAACATTCAGTACTTC. Translation gives CSVAGGRVKNIQYF.

This clone has a count of ten or more. J is TRBJ2-7 and V is TRBV28, with 9 positions matching TRBD1. The CDR3 spans 15 residues. Germline V gene lookup returns CDR1 MDHEN and CDR2 SYDVKM. J lost 0 bases, V lost 5 bases, and 5 bases had no gene match. The CDR3 loop reads CASSPGTGYSYEQYF. The CDR3 DNA follows: TGTGCCAGCAGTCCCGGGACAGGGTACTCCTACGAGCAGTACTTC.

The V gene is TRBV2, the J gene TRBJ2-1, with 9 positions matching TRBD2. The CDR3 covers 15 residues. Germline assignment: CDR1 SNHLY and CDR2 FYNNEI. V shed 7 bases and J 6 bases; nucleotides not matched to a gene: 10. The CDR3 spells CASTGGSGRSNEQFF. In nucleotides, the CDR3 is TGTGCCAGCACTGGGGGGAGCGGGAGGTCCAATGAGCAGTTCTTC. The full variable domain, completed using reference TRBV2 and TRBJ2-1, is EPEVTQTPSHQVTQMGQEVILRCVPISNHLYFYWYRQILGQKVEFLVSFYNNEISEKSEIFDDQFSVERPDGSNFTLKIRSTKLEDSAMYFCASTGGSGRSNEQFFGPGTRLTVL.

This rearrangement joins TRBV7-2 to TRBJ2-1; the D call may be TRBD1 or TRBD2 (5 bases each). Germline V gene lookup returns CDR1 SGHTA and CDR2 FQGNSA. V shed 2 bases and J shed 1 base, with 9 bases lying between them. The CDR3 contains 15 residues. This chain's CDR3 is CASSLRGRSYNEQFF. CDR3 sequence (DNA): TGTGCCAGCAGCTTAAGGGGACGATCCTACAATGAGCAGTTCTTC.

V usage is TRBV5-1 and J usage is TRBJ2-5, with 9 bases identical to TRBD1. The DNA end favors TRBJ2-7, so the J call may be wrong. The CDR3 is 15 residues long. Germline V gene sequence: CDR1 SGHRS, CDR2 YFSETQ. The CDR3 bases are TGCGCCAGCAGCTCACCGGGACAGGGTCGTCTCGAGCAGTACTTC. This sequence encodes CASSSPGQGRLEQYF.

This chain joins TRBV7-9 and TRBJ1-5; no reliable D call. The CDR3 sequence is 12 residues long. Trimming pared 5 bases from V and 7 bases from J, leaving 9 bases between. CDR1 and CDR2 (germline): SEHNR, FQNEAQ (reference sequence). The CDR3 DNA follows: TGTGCCAGCAGCAGCTTCATACAGCCCCAGCATTTT. Translated: CASSSFIQPQHF.

The gene calls are TRBV9 and TRBJ2-1; D ambiguous. Per germline, CDR1 SGDLS and CDR2 YYNGEE. V gave up 5 bases and J gave up 3 bases, with 12 bases separating them. The CDR3 is 14 residues long. CDR3 sequence: CASSFGESYNEQFF. The DNA of the CDR3 is TGTGCCAGCAGTTTCGGAGAAAGCTACAATGAGCAGTTCTTC.